This TCR beta chain was sequenced for a study of cytomegalovirus exposure and HLA in healthy donors. 60 Vbeta and 13 Jbeta primers were used in PCR. Clones were sequenced by immunoSEQ multiplex PCR, and TCRdb holds only the in-frame ones, with some missing. The sample shows some 180,000 clones, about 9% of them seen only once. This clone was seen a few times. Looked up from germline, CDR1 is MGHRA and CDR2 is YSYEKL. Trimming left V 1 base short and J 9 bases short, with 7 bases between. CDR3 length: 12 amino acids. The source material was PBMCs. The receptor was isolated from a woman aged 30 to 39 in good health and CMV-seropositive. This chain connects TRBV4-1 to TRBJ2-1, with D unclear. Here the CDR3 DNA reads TGCGCCAGCAGCCAAGCACTTCTTGAGCAGTTCTTC. It is translated as CASSQALLEQFF.